The clone carrying this T cell receptor beta chain has ten or more counts. Its antigen is as yet unknown. The CDR3 has 16 residues. Trimming removed 6 bases from V and 5 bases from J; junction bases left unmatched: 8. In germline, CDR1 is MNHNS, CDR2 SASEGT. These data belong to a study of identical twins. TCRdb redid the calling of the 5' RACE reads with MiXCR, one entry per CDR3 protein. Of hundreds of thousands of distinct CDR3 sequences listed, roughly 10% are singletons. Study-wide results and caveats: Zero-insertion results could be subject to partial confounding by invariant MAIT and iNKT cells.

The data were also submitted as part of a second study, on yellow fever vaccine responses in identical twins.

The sample comprised CD8+ T cells sorted from blood. The TCR comes from a woman aged 18-29 years in good health. This chain uses TRBV6-1 with TRBJ2-5; TRBD2 aligns across 14 bases. CDR3 sequence reads: CASRGTGTSGSETQYF. The CDR3 region has the DNA TGTGCCAGCAGGGGCACCGGGACTAGCGGGAGTGAGACCCAGTACTTC.